These T cell receptor beta chains were read from a single sample in a study of T cells expressing NK-cell markers. TCRdb re-called the 5' RACE reads and catalogs CDR3 proteins one per entry, DNA excluded. Recorded for this sample: approximately 170,000 distinct CDR3 sequences. Source material: blood T cells: a sorted CD56 or NKG2C T cell subset, CD4+ or CD8+ T cells, or bulk PBMC T cells (not recorded which). All receptors come from a man aged 18-69 years in good health. Both conserved end residues are part of each CDR3.

len	v_gene	j_gene	CDR3aa
15	TRBV5-6	TRBJ2-3	CASSVGQGSIDTQYF
15	TRBV3-1	TRBJ2-7	CASSQDMTSGEEQYF
17	TRBV2	TRBJ2-7	CASSERVPGQGTYEQYF
15	TRBV12-3/TRBV12-4	TRBJ1-1	CAIRRLGQGAPEAFF
13	TRBV2	TRBJ2-7	CASSASEEYEQYF
14	TRBV12-3/TRBV12-4	TRBJ2-1	CASSSGLDLNEQFF
13	TRBV4-1	TRBJ1-1	CASSRDPTAEAFF
13	TRBV10-3	TRBJ2-7	CAISDARSYEQYF
14	TRBV20-1	TRBJ2-1	CSAMSYRIYNEQFF
13	TRBV20-1	TRBJ2-5	CSASFGVQETQYF
11	TRBV12-3/TRBV12-4	TRBJ2-7	CARNRVGEQYF
14	TRBV7-9	TRBJ2-7	CASSSRGVRYEQYF
14	TRBV2	TRBJ2-3	CASSDRSGTDTQYF
14	TRBV7-9	TRBJ2-5	CASSLRSIEETQYF
13	TRBV27	TRBJ2-3	CASYATRPDTQYF
16	TRBV7-4	TRBJ2-5	CASSLGDRNYQETQYF
15	TRBV5-6	TRBJ2-1	CASSLAVGGADEQFF
12	TRBV4-1	TRBJ1-1	CASSGVGTEAFF
16	TRBV28	TRBJ2-4	CAINTVDWGGKNIQYF
14	TRBV2	TRBJ2-5	CASSVGVAGETQYF
11	TRBV6-5	TRBJ2-2	CASSYAGELFF
17	TRBV5-1	TRBJ2-2	CASSLARDSRAPGSCFF
15	TRBV25-1	TRBJ2-7	CASSEYPGQSYEQYF
15	TRBV7-9	TRBJ1-2	CASSLSYDAGSGYTF
15	TRBV6-1	TRBJ2-1	CAARTGDHSYNEQFF
16	TRBV7-8	TRBJ2-2	CASSLVAGGDGGELFF
17	TRBV23-1	TRBJ2-2	CASSHPGQGANTGELFF
14	TRBV5-1	TRBJ1-1	CASSYRRMNTEAFF
14	TRBV9	TRBJ2-7	CASSPTRIRDEQYF
14	TRBV20-1	TRBJ2-5	CSARGGYNQETQYF
16	TRBV7-8	TRBJ1-5	CASSSRGGLSNQPQHF
15	TRBV27	TRBJ2-7	CASSRRPDNSYEQYF
15	TRBV18	TRBJ2-1	CASSPPGQGYNEQFF
12	TRBV19	TRBJ2-1	CASSGPVYEQFF
20	TRBV7-9	TRBJ2-3	CASSLLAVSGGLFDTDTQYF
16	TRBV15	TRBJ1-5	CATSRFPGQGGQPQHF
14	TRBV27	TRBJ2-1	CASSLLQGNNEQFF
15	TRBV14	TRBJ2-7	CASSHFFGTGVEQYF
12	TRBV7-9	TRBJ2-1	CASTPSHNEQFF
14	TRBV5-6	TRBJ1-1	CASSLGQLATEAFF
15	TRBV28	TRBJ2-3	CASSSTSGGAATQYF
16	TRBV28	TRBJ1-5	CASSSGTDYSNQPQHF